This T cell receptor (beta chain) was identified during a study of identical twins. Study-level results: Its conclusions, products of cross-sectional statistical analysis, did not come from following the same donors. Alpha sequences out of frame and shared by twins had excess low generation probability.

Trimming pared 1 base from V and 3 bases from J, leaving 12 bases between. This CDR3 has 16 amino acids. Germline values: CDR1 MGHRA, CDR2 YSYEKL. Each CDR3 protein is one row after TCRdb ran MiXCR on the 5' RACE reads. The data show hundreds of thousands of distinct CDR3 sequences, with about 20% seen just once and around 0.5% held by the top ten. Details on this clonotype: Its antigen is unknown.

The same data also contributed to another study, on yellow fever vaccine responses in identical twins.

The sample taken for sequencing was CD4+ T cells sorted from blood. J is TRBJ1-4 and V is TRBV4-1; weak D call: TRBD1 (5 bases). The TCR originated in a woman under 30 in good health. The CDR3 region has the DNA TGCGCCAGCAGCCAAGGATCGGGACCGTCTAATGAAAAACTGTTTTTT. Protein: CASSQGSGPSNEKLFF.